The rows below give T cell receptor beta chains drawn from one sample of a study of blood T cell repertoires in COVID-19. Here immunoSEQ multiplex PCR was the method, and the copy in TCRdb shows in-frame clones only, minus some. The repertoire holds some 120,000 clones, with 88% as singletons. Source material: peripheral blood. These receptors originate from a human donor in a cohort sampled during active COVID-19. Both conserved end residues are part of each CDR3. The D gene is left open where the match is weak. Clone size appears in some rows only: once, few, many, or a class for an expanded clone.

J gene: TRBJ1-2; V gene: TRBV4-1; D gene: .; clone size: few; CDR3 DNA: TGCGCCAGCAGCCCAGATCTGAGGACACCCGACTATGGCTACACCTTC; CDR3 protein: CASSPDLRTPDYGYTF
J gene: TRBJ1-5; V gene: TRBV10-2; D gene: .; clone size: .; CDR3 DNA: TGCGCCAGCAGTCCCGACCGAAGGAGGGGTGCCCAGCCCCAGCATTTT; CDR3 protein: CASSPDRRRGAQPQHF
J gene: TRBJ2-3; V gene: TRBV7-6; D gene: .; clone size: .; CDR3 DNA: TGTGCCAGCAGGGAGACAGGGAGGAGCACAGATACGCAGTATTTT; CDR3 protein: CASRETGRSTDTQYF
J gene: TRBJ2-7; V gene: TRBV29-1; D gene: .; clone size: .; CDR3 DNA: TGCAGCGTTGACGGCCAGGGGCTCGACGAGCAGTACTTC; CDR3 protein: CSVDGQGLDEQYF
J gene: TRBJ2-3; V gene: TRBV3-1/TRBV3-2; D gene: .; clone size: .; CDR3 DNA: TGTGCCAGCAGCCACTTAGGAGGAGCGGTCACAGATACGCAGTATTTT; CDR3 protein: CASSHLGGAVTDTQYF
J gene: TRBJ2-3; V gene: TRBV5-4; D gene: TRBD2; clone size: once; CDR3 DNA: TGTGCCAGCAGCTCTCGGGGGGAGTTCACAGATACGCAGTATTTT; CDR3 protein: CASSSRGEFTDTQYF
J gene: TRBJ1-2; V gene: TRBV3-1/TRBV3-2; D gene: .; clone size: .; CDR3 DNA: TGTGCCAGCAGCTCCGGCGGAGGAACAAACTATGGCTACACCTTC; CDR3 protein: CASSSGGGTNYGYTF
J gene: TRBJ2-3; V gene: TRBV18; D gene: TRBD2; clone size: .; CDR3 DNA: TGTGCCAGCTCCGGACAACTAGCGGGAGGAGGAGATACGCAGTATTTT; CDR3 protein: CASSGQLAGGGDTQYF
J gene: TRBJ2-7; V gene: TRBV4-1; D gene: .; clone size: few; CDR3 DNA: TGCGCCAGCGGACGGGACACATCCTACGAGCAGTACTTC; CDR3 protein: CASGRDTSYEQYF
J gene: TRBJ2-5; V gene: TRBV6-1; D gene: TRBD2; clone size: once; CDR3 DNA: TGTGCCAGCAGTGAGACTAGCGGAGAGACCCAGTACTTC; CDR3 protein: CASSETSGETQYF
J gene: TRBJ2-5; V gene: TRBV6-1; D gene: .; clone size: .; CDR3 DNA: TGTGCCAGCAGTGAAGAGGTCAGGGGCCAAGAGACCCAGTACTTC; CDR3 protein: CASSEEVRGQETQYF
J gene: TRBJ2-5; V gene: TRBV5-1; D gene: TRBD1; clone size: .; CDR3 DNA: TGCGCCAGCAGCTTGGGAACAGGGGTCGAGACCCAGTACTTC; CDR3 protein: CASSLGTGVETQYF
J gene: TRBJ1-1; V gene: TRBV7-9; D gene: TRBD1; clone size: .; CDR3 DNA: TGTGCCAGCAGCCGGGACAGCCTGGGCACTGAAGCTTTCTTT; CDR3 protein: CASSRDSLGTEAFF
J gene: TRBJ1-5; V gene: TRBV28; D gene: TRBD1; clone size: .; CDR3 DNA: TGTGCCAGCAGTGTTATCGGACAGGGTACAATTGAAATGTTCAATCAGCCCCAGCATTTT; CDR3 protein: CASSVIGQGTIEMFNQPQHF
J gene: TRBJ1-1; V gene: TRBV6-1; D gene: TRBD1; clone size: .; CDR3 DNA: TGTGCCAGCAGTGGTAGACAGGGGTTGGGGCCCACTGAAGCTTTCTTT; CDR3 protein: CASSGRQGLGPTEAFF